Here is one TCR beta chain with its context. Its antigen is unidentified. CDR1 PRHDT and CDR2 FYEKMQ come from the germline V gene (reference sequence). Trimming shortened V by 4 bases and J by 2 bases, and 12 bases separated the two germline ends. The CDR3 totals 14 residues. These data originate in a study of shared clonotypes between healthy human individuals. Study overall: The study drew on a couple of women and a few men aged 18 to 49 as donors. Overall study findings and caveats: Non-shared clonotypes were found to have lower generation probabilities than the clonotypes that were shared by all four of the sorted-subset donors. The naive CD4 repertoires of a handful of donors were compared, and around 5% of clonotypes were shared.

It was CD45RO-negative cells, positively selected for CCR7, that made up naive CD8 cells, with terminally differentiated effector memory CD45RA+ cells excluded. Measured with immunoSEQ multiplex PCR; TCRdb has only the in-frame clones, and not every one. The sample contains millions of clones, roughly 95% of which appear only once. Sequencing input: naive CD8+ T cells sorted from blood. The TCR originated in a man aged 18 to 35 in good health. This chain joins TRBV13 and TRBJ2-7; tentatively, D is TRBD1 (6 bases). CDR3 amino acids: CASSSRQETYEQYF. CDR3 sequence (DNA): TGTGCCAGCAGCTCAAGACAGGAGACCTACGAGCAGTACTTC.